This TCR beta chain appears in the sequencing data of a study of T cell responses to AZD1222 COVID-19 vaccine. Study-wide findings and caveats: Clonal diversity was possibly underestimated, and the donors were mostly white British, with more females. Only a handful of AZD1222 recipients, six or seven in all, had baseline seropositivity.

As concerns this clone: Antigen: not known.

Sequencing used immunoSEQ multiplex PCR; TCRdb keeps in-frame clones, though not all of them. The table lists some 120,000 clones, around 92% of them singletons, with over 2.5% in the top ten. The CDR3 totals 16 residues. Germline V gene data show CDR1 as MGHRA and CDR2 as YSYEKL. Between the trimmed V and J ends, which lost 0 bases and 5 bases, there was a span of 13 bases. The sample was peripheral blood, taken on day 0 of AZD1222 vaccination. The sequence came from an adult in good health. The V call is TRBV4-1, the J call TRBJ2-2; possibly TRBD1 for D (6 bases). The CDR3 DNA follows: TGCGCCAGCAGCCAAGAGAACAGGGAATGGACCGGGGAGCTGTTTTTT. Protein: CASSQENREWTGELFF.